This T cell receptor beta chain was documented in a study of regulatory T cells in long-lasting Graves disease. Study findings and constraints: Persistent Graves' patients showed a TCR diversity that was lower than that of newly diagnosed ones. Persistent patients shared 2,741 public clonotypes among themselves. Newly diagnosed patients shared fewer, at roughly 970.

Ten or more counts support this clonotype. Its antigen is as yet unknown. Per the germline V gene, CDR1 is MDHEN and CDR2 is SYDVKM. After removal of 5 bases from V and 4 bases from J, the junction contained 10 bases not matched to a gene. CDR3 length equals 15 residues. Time point of the sample: newly diagnosed GD, antithyroid drugs for less than 3 months. After RNA was extracted from PBMCs, the TCR library was made from it. To make TCR beta libraries, researchers used iRepertoire HTBI primers and Arm-PCR of CDR3 regions. TCRdb analysed the multiplex PCR reads with MiXCR anew, one entry per CDR3 protein. Found here are about 620,000 distinct CDR3 sequences, 15% to 20% of them singletons; the top ten hold about 17%. These data were also filed under a second study, of T cells in Graves' hyperthyroidism and ophthalmopathy. This second study says: Exclusions: uncontrolled infection, other autoimmune disease, pregnancy, lactation.

The source material was peripheral blood mononuclear cells (PBMCs), sampled at new diagnosis, from a patient treated with antithyroid drugs. This chain links TRBV28 with TRBJ1-2, with 7 bases lining up with TRBD1. The receptor was isolated from a woman under 40 with Graves disease. The CDR3 DNA sequence: TGTGCCAGCAGTACCAGGGCAGGGGGGTTCTATGGCTACACCTTC. It is translated as CASSTRAGGFYGYTF.